These 20 T cell receptor beta chains originate from one sample sequenced in a study of T cell responses to AZD1222 COVID-19 vaccine. Method: immunoSEQ multiplex PCR; TCRdb's copy keeps in-frame clones and lacks some. The sample has approximately 150,000 clones; less than 95% are singletons. The sample consisted of peripheral blood, taken on day 0 of AZD1222 vaccination. The receptor set was obtained from an adult in good health.

The genes are TRBV6-6 and TRBJ2-2; a possible D gene is TRBD2 (6 bases). CDR3 size: 13 residues. Trimming pared 7 bases from V and 7 bases from J, leaving 13 bases between. Germline CDR1 reads MNHNY; CDR2 reads SVGAGI (reference sequence). Here the CDR3 DNA reads TGTGCCAGCACGAGTTTTAGCGGCGGGGAGCTGTTTTTT. Translating it yields CASTSFSGGELFF.

The chain joins TRBV11-2 to TRBJ1-1; no definite D call. The germline V gene has CDR1 SGHAT and CDR2 FQNNGV. The CDR3 is made up of 17 amino acids. V dropped 4 bases and J dropped 3 bases, with 21 bases sitting between them. CDR3 coding DNA: TGTGCCAGCAGCTCACGGTGGCATTTAGGAGAGGACACTGAAGCTTTCTTT. Translating it yields CASSSRWHLGEDTEAFF.

This clone showed up just once. The V and J genes are TRBV3-1 (or the pseudogene TRBV3-2) and TRBJ2-5; D is uncertain. V was trimmed by 3 bases and J by 1 base, leaving 3 bases between them. Germline CDR1 LGHDT, CDR2 YNNKEL (reference sequence). The CDR3 totals 12 residues. The CDR3: CASSQSQETQYF. DNA for the CDR3: TGTGCCAGCAGCCAGAGCCAAGAGACCCAGTACTTC.

V gene TRBV5-1 combines with J gene TRBJ1-4; D is perhaps TRBD1 (6 bases). The CDR3 contains 15 residues. Germline values: CDR1 SGHRS, CDR2 YFSETQ. Trimming removed 4 bases at V and 3 bases at J, with 13 bases between. The CDR3 here is CASSRGRASNEKLFF. CDR3 DNA sequence: TGCGCCAGCAGCAGGGGGAGGGCCTCTAATGAAAAACTGTTTTTT.

V and J are TRBV7-9 and TRBJ2-1; D possibly corresponds to TRBD1 (5 bases). Germline V gives CDR1 SEHNR, CDR2 FQNEAQ (reference sequence). The CDR3 loop spans 15 amino acids. V was trimmed by 4 bases and J by 5 bases, leaving 15 bases between them. Here the CDR3 DNA reads TGTGCCAGCAGCTCGACAGCCGATTTTAACAATGAGCAGTTCTTC. It codes for CASSSTADFNNEQFF.

This clone has a single count. This chain links TRBV4-3 with TRBJ2-1, with 9 nucleotides matching TRBD2. This CDR3 comprises 14 residues. Germline CDR1 LGHNA, CDR2 YSLEER. V gave up 0 bases and J gave up 12 bases; unmatched junction bases: 6. CDR3 nucleotides: TGCGCCAGCAGCCAAGATACCAGCGGGAGGCGGCAGTTCTTC. It translates to CASSQDTSGRRQFF.

The J gene is TRBJ1-1, the V gene TRBV12-3 or TRBV12-4; D not certain. There are 13 residues in the CDR3. V was clipped by 6 bases and J by 0 bases, with 8 bases between them. In DNA, the CDR3 is TGTGCCAGCAGAATCCAATTGAACACTGAAGCTTTCTTT. It codes for CASRIQLNTEAFF.

In its sample, this clone was seen once. This sequence joins TRBV10-3 and TRBJ1-4; D is ambiguous. Germline V gene data show CDR1 as ENHRY and CDR2 as SYGVKD. CDR3 length: 14 amino acids. Between the trimmed V and J ends, which lost 2 bases and 1 base, there was a span of 5 bases. The CDR3 sequence: CAISEMGTNEKLFF. For the CDR3, the DNA is TGTGCCATCAGTGAGATGGGAACTAATGAAAAACTGTTTTTT.

The rearrangement links TRBV19 to TRBJ2-6; possibly TRBD2 for D (5 bases). The CDR3 length is 16 residues. V lost 7 bases and J lost 0, with 13 bases in between. Germline CDR1 is LNHDA and CDR2 is SQIVND (reference sequence). The CDR3 region is CASTHPGSSGANVLTF. CDR3 DNA: TGTGCCAGTACCCACCCGGGGAGCTCTGGGGCCAACGTCCTGACTTTC.

The chain recombines TRBV5-4 with TRBJ2-3; 8 bases map to TRBD2. The V and J ends lost 4 bases and 5 bases, in that order; junction bases with no gene match: 15. The CDR3 sequence is 17 residues long. In germline, CDR1 is SGHNT, CDR2 YYREEE (reference sequence). CDR3 sequence: CASSPYPTGGAVDTQYF. The CDR3, as DNA: TGTGCCAGCAGCCCCTACCCCACGGGGGGGGCCGTAGATACGCAGTATTTT. Combining the CDR3 with reference TRBV5-4 and TRBJ2-3 gives the whole variable domain ETGVTQSPTHLIKTRGQQVTLRCSSQSGHNTVSWYQQALGQGPQFIFQYYREEENGRGNFPPRFSGLQFPNYSSELNVNALELDDSALYLCASSPYPTGGAVDTQYFGPGTRLTVL.

J is TRBJ1-1 and V is TRBV4-1, with a possible D match to TRBD1 (6 bases). This CDR3 is built from 15 residues. Trimming pared 3 bases from V and 4 bases from J, leaving 15 bases between. The V gene's germline CDR1 is MGHRA and CDR2 YSYEKL. Written as DNA, the CDR3 is TGCGCCAGCAGCCAGACAGGTCATGGCGGCACTGAAGCTTTCTTT. It specifies CASSQTGHGGTEAFF.

The chain uses TRBV29-1 and TRBJ1-2, with D possibly matching TRBD1 (5 bases). Trimming stripped 4 bases from V and 2 bases from J, with 11 bases between. The CDR3 contains 13 residues. Germline CDR1 SQVTM, CDR2 ANQGSEA. CDR3: CSVGLGLNYGYTF. The CDR3 DNA is TGCAGCGTTGGATTGGGACTCAACTATGGCTACACCTTC.

The chain links TRBV11-2 to TRBJ2-3; no reliable D call. Germline CDR1 and CDR2: SGHAT and FQNNGV. This CDR3 contains 17 residues. V gave up 5 bases and J gave up 0 bases, with 18 bases separating them. In DNA, the CDR3 is TGTGCCAGCAGCCAAGATCAGTGGCGGTTAAGCACAGATACGCAGTATTTT. Protein sequence: CASSQDQWRLSTDTQYF.

The CDR3 DNA follows: TGTGCCAGCAGTCAAGGGGGTGAGCAGTTCTTC. As protein: CASSQGGEQFF. V is TRBV6-2 or TRBV6-3 and J is TRBJ2-1; perhaps TRBD1 as D (6 bases). CDR1 MNHEY and CDR2 SVGEGT come from the germline V gene. The CDR3 is made up of 11 amino acids. V lost 5 bases and J lost 9, with 8 bases in between.

The chain carries TRBV18 and TRBJ1-1; 9 bases line up with TRBD1. Germline CDR1 and CDR2: KGHSH and LQKENI. J was trimmed by 7 bases and V by 6 bases; bases with no gene match: 6. CDR3 length: 13 residues. Here the CDR3 reads CASSPGTGSEAFF. DNA for the CDR3: TGTGCCAGCTCGCCCGGGACAGGGAGTGAAGCTTTCTTT.

This clone was found once. The rearrangement joins TRBV24-1 to TRBJ2-6; D is unresolved. Trimming took 2 bases from V and 2 from J, leaving 0 bases between them. Per germline, CDR1 KGHDR and CDR2 SFDVKD. CDR3 size: 13 residues. The CDR3 loop is CATSDSGANVLTF. CDR3 bases: TGTGCCACCAGTGATTCTGGGGCCAACGTCCTGACTTTC.

The chain combines TRBV6-2 or TRBV6-3 with TRBJ1-1; D may be TRBD1 (5 bases). The length of the CDR3 is 12 residues. CDR1 is MNHEY and CDR2 is SVGEGT in the germline V gene. The V gene lost 5 bases and the J gene lost 3 bases, with 7 bases spanning the gap. CDR3 sequence reads: CASSQGYTEAFF. In DNA form, the CDR3 reads TGTGCCAGCAGTCAGGGTTACACTGAAGCTTTCTTT.

This chain links TRBV5-6 with TRBJ2-5; the D is unclear. Trimming cost V 2 bases and J 3 bases, with 11 bases left between them. The germline V gene encodes CDR1 SGHDT and CDR2 YYEEEE. The CDR3 consists of 14 residues. CDR3 loop: CASSFSPRKETQYF. The CDR3 DNA is TGTGCCAGCAGCTTTAGCCCCAGGAAAGAGACCCAGTACTTC.

The rearrangement links TRBV27 to TRBJ2-5, with 10 bases fitting TRBD2. CDR3 length equals 15 residues. V trimming: 4 bases; J trimming: 5 bases; junction bases outside the gene matches: 7. Germline CDR1 MNHEY, CDR2 SMNVEV (reference sequence). The CDR3 DNA sequence: TGTGCCAGCAGTTGGCGAGCGGGAGGGTGGGAGACCCAGTACTTC. Translating it yields CASSWRAGGWETQYF.

The CDR3 DNA follows: TGTGCCATCAGTACTCGGGACAGCAATCAGCCCCAGCATTTT. Translating gives CAISTRDSNQPQHF. The chain is built from TRBV10-3 and TRBJ1-5; D perhaps matches TRBD1 (5 bases). The CDR3 runs 14 residues. Germline CDR1 reads ENHRY; CDR2 reads SYGVKD. The germline V and J ends were trimmed by 5 bases and 1 base, with 9 bases remaining between them.